This TCR beta chain appears in the sequencing data of a study of post-analysis software for immune sequencing data (dated by TCRdb to the mid-2010s). Background on the whole study: Recorded disease courses included relapsing-remitting, secondary progressive and progressive-relapsing multiple sclerosis, with some patients lacking subtype annotation. The patient repertoires were compared against 11 previously published healthy control repertoires obtained from donors aged 6 to 25 years. A subset of samples was prepared in parallel using single-end sample barcoding, then pooled and co-amplified after Illumina adapter ligation. Points the paper makes about the study in general: Normalized Chao1 diversity was significantly lower in multiple sclerosis patients than controls, suggesting substantial peripheral T-cell clonal expansion. The control group was slightly older than the multiple sclerosis patient group. Direct clustering with F measure revealed strong co-clustering of samples prepared in the same batch, which led to a batch-effect correction. Significantly higher frequencies in patients than in controls were found for roughly 5 TRBV segments, including TRBV5-6, TRBV5-1 and TRBV20-1.

This clonotype was counted between two and nine times. Its cognate antigen has yet to be identified. No base qualities exist here, and no much larger clone lies one base off it. To demonstrate the VDJtools post-analysis software, the study profiled TCR beta repertoires from the peripheral blood of 13 young patients with multiple sclerosis. The multiple sclerosis patients were children and adolescents between roughly 6 and 17 years of age. The CDR3 runs 14 amino acids, cysteine and phenylalanine included. The read is trimmed to its CDR3 DNA, 42 bases read in frame from base 1. V is clipped by 4 bases and J by 2 bases, and the sequence between their germline boundaries is 10 bases long. Sequences KGHSH (CDR1) and LQKENI (CDR2) are obtained from the germline V gene. Library preparation was by PCR. The sequencer was an Illumina HiSeq 2500. To reduce PCR and sequencing biases, unique molecular identifiers were incorporated into the TCR beta cDNA libraries. About 0.5 million cDNA molecules were obtained for every 1 to 10 million input T cells, so each molecule roughly corresponded to one T cell. The patient libraries were prepared and sequenced with the same protocol used for the earlier healthy control dataset. Within a given batch, samples were prepared together, multiplexed and sequenced on the same HiSeq lane. The study's own analysis went as follows. MIGEC was used to process the raw barcoded reads, and molecular identifier groups with only a single read were discarded before consensus assembly and CDR3 extraction. Clonotype tables were post-analysed with VDJtools, and diversity was normalized by down-sampling all datasets to the smallest sample size. To correct batch-related cross-sample contamination, repertoire overlap clustering matched CDR3 amino acid sequences but not nucleotide sequences. The public reads were reprocessed in TCRdb via fastp at Q25 and MiXCR, keeping in-frame beta chains. Here each entry gathers all rows of one CDR3 protein and keeps the most common genes and DNA. These V and J calls rely on TCRdb rather than the paper's analysis. The sample records hundreds of thousands of distinct CDR3 sequences, approximately 59% of which are singletons. The top ten clones comprise around 11% of the sample.

The receptor chain draws on TRBV18 and TRBJ2-3; the D segment cannot be called with confidence. The clonotype comes from a girl aged 2-10 years with multiple sclerosis. The sequencing input was blood. The encoded CDR3 is CASSLGSATDTQYF. The nucleotide sequence reads TGTGCCAGCTCACTGGGCAGTGCCACAGATACGCAGTATTTT.